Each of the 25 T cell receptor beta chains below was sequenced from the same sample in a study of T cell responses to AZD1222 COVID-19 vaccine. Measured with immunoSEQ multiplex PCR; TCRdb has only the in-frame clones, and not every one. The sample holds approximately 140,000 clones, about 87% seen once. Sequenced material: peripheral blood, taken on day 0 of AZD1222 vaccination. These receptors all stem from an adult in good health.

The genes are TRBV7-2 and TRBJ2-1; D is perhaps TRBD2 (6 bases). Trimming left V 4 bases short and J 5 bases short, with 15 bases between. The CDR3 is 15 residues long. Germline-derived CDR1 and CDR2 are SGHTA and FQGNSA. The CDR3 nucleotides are TGTGCCAGCAGCTATTCGGGGGTTCCTAACAATGAGCAGTTCTTC. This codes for CASSYSGVPNNEQFF.

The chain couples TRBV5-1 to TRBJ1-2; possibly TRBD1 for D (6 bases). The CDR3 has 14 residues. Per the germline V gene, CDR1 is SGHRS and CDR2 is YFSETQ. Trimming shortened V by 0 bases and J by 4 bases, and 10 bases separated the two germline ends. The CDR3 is CASSLDPDSYGYTF. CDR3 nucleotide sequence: TGCGCCAGCAGCTTGGACCCGGACAGCTATGGCTACACCTTC.

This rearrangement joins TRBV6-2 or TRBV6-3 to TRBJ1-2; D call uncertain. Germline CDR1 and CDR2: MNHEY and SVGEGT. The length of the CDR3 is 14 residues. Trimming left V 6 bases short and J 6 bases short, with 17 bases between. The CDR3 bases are TGTGCCAGCAGCCTGATGGAGGAACTGGATGGCTACACCTTC. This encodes CASSLMEELDGYTF.

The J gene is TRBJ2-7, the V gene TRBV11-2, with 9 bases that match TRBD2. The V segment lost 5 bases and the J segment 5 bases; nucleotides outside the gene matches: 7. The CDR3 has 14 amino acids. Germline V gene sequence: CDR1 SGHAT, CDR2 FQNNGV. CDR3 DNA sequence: TGTGCCAGCAGCCCCATAGCGGGAGACAACGAGCAGTACTTC. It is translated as CASSPIAGDNEQYF.

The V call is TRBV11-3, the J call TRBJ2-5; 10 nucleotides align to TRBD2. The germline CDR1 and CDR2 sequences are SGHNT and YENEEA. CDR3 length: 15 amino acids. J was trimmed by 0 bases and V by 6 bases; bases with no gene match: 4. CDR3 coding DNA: TGTGCCAGCAGGGCCGGGACTAGCGACCAAGAGACCCAGTACTTC. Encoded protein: CASRAGTSDQETQYF.

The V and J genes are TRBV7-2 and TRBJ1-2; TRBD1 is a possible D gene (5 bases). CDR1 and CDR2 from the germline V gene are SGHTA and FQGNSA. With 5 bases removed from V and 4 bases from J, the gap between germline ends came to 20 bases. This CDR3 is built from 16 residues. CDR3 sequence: CASSLLQDGGGYGYTF. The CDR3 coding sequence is TGTGCCAGCAGCCTCCTACAGGACGGGGGAGGCTATGGCTACACCTTC.

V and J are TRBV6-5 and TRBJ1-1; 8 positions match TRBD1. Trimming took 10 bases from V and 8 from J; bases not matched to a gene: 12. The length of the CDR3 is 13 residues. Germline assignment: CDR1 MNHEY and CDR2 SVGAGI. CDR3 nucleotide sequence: TGTGCCATTCAAGGTCCAGGACAGGGCGAAGCTTTCTTT. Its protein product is CAIQGPGQGEAFF.

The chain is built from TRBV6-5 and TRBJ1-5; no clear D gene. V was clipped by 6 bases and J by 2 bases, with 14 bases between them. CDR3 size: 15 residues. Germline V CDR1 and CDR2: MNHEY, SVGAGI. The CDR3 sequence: CASRVEGTRNQPQHF. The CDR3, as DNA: TGTGCCAGCAGGGTCGAGGGTACGCGCAATCAGCCCCAGCATTTT.

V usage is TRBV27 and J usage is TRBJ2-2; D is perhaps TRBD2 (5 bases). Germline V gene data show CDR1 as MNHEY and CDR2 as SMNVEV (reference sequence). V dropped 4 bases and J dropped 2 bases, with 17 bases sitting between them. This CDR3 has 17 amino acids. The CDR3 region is CASSWLREQTNTGELFF. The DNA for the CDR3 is TGTGCCAGCAGTTGGCTCCGGGAACAGACAAACACCGGGGAGCTGTTTTTT.

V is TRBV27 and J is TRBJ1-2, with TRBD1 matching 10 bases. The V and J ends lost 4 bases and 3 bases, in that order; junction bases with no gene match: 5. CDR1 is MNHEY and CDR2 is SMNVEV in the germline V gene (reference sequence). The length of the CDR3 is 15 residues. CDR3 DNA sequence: TGTGCCAGCAGTTCTCCGGGACAGGGGTACTATGGCTACACCTTC. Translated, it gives CASSSPGQGYYGYTF.

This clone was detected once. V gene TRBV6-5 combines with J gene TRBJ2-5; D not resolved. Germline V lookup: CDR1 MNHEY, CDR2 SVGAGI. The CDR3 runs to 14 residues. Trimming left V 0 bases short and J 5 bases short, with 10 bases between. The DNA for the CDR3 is TGTGCCAGCAGTTACTCGTCGTTCGCGGAGACCCAGTACTTC. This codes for CASSYSSFAETQYF.

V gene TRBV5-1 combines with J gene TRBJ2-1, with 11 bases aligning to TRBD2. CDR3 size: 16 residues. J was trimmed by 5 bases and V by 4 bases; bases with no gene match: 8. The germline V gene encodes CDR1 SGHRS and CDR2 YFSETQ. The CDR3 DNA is TGCGCCAGCAGCGTCCCGGGACTAGCGGTGCACAATGAGCAGTTCTTC. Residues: CASSVPGLAVHNEQFF.

The CDR3 here is CASSSWVPETQYF. CDR3 bases: TGTGCCAGCAGCTCGTGGGTGCCGGAGACCCAGTACTTC. This chain links TRBV7-2 with TRBJ2-5, with D unclear. The germline V gene has CDR1 SGHTA and CDR2 FQGNSA. Trimming removed 4 bases at V and 5 bases at J, with 11 bases between. This CDR3 comprises 13 residues.

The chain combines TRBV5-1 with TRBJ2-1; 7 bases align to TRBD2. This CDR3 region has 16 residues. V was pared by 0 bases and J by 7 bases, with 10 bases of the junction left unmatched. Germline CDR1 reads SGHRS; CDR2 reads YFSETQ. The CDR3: CASSLAVGTKGNEQFF. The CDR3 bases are TGCGCCAGCAGCTTGGCCGTCGGGACTAAGGGGAATGAGCAGTTCTTC.

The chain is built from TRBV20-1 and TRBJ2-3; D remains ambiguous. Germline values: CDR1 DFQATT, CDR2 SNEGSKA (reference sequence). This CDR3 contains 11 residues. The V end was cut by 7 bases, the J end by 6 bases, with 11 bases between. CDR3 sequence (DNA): TGCAGTGTCCCTGGGATCGATACGCAGTATTTT. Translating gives CSVPGIDTQYF.

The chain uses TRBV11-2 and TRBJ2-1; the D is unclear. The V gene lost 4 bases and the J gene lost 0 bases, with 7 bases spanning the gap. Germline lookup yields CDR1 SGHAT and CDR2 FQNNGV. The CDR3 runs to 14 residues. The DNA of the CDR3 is TGTGCCAGCAGCTCTGTACGCTCCTACAATGAGCAGTTCTTC. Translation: CASSSVRSYNEQFF.

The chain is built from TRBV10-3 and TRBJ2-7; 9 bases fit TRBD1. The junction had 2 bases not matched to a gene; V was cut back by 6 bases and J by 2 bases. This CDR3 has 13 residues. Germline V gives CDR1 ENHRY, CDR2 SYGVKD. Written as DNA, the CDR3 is TGTGCCATCAGCCGACAGGGGGCCTACGAGCAGTACTTC. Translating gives CAISRQGAYEQYF.

In DNA form, the CDR3 reads TGTGCCAGCAGCTCGACTCAGGATTCCGAAAAACTGTTTTTT. Residues: CASSSTQDSEKLFF. The chain has TRBV7-9 and TRBJ1-4; D ambiguous. Germline CDR1 SEHNR, CDR2 FQNEAQ (reference sequence). The CDR3 sequence is 14 residues long. The V and J ends lost 4 bases and 8 bases respectively, with 14 bases between them.

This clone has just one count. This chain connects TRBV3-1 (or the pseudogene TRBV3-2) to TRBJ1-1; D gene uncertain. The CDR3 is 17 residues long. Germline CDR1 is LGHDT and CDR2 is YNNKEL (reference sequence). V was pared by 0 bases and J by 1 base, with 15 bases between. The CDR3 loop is CASSQDVYSFANTEAFF. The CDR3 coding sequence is TGTGCCAGCAGCCAAGATGTTTATTCTTTTGCGAACACTGAAGCTTTCTTT.

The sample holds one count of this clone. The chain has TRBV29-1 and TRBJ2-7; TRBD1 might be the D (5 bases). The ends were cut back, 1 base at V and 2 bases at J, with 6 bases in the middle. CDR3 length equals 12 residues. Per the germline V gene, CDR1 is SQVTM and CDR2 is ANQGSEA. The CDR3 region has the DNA TGCAGCGTTGAAGGGGGCACCTACGAGCAGTACTTC. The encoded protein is CSVEGGTYEQYF.

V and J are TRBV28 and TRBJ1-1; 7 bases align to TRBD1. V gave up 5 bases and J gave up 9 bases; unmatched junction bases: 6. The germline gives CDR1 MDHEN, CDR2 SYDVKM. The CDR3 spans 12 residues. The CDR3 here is CASSRLQGQAFF. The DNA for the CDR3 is TGTGCCAGCAGTAGACTACAGGGGCAAGCTTTCTTT.

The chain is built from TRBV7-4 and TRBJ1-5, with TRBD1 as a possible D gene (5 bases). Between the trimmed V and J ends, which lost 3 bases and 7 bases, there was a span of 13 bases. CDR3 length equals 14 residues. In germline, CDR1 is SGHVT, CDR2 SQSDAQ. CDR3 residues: CASSLDRRGQPQHF. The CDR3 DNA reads TGTGCCAGCAGCTTGGACCGAAGGGGACAGCCCCAGCATTTT.

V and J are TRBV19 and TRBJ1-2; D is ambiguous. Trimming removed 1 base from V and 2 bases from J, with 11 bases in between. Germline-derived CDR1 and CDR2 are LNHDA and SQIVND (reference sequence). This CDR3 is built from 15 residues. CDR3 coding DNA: TGTGCCAGTAGTATAGGAGGACCGACAAACTATGGCTACACCTTC. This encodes CASSIGGPTNYGYTF.

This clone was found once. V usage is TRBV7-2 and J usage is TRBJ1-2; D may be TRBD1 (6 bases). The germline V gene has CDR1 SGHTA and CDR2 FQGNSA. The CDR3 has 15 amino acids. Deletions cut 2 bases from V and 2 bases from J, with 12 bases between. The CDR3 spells CASSLNPGANYGYTF. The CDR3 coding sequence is TGTGCCAGCAGCTTAAATCCAGGGGCCAACTATGGCTACACCTTC.

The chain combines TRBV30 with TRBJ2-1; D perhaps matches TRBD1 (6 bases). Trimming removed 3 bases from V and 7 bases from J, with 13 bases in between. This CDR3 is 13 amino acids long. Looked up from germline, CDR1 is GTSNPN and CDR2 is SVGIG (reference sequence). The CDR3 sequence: CAWSPLGTNEQFF. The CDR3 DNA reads TGTGCCTGGAGCCCACTTGGGACAAATGAGCAGTTCTTC.